The 9 T cell receptor beta chains listed next were all sequenced from one sample in a study of immune cell composition in non-small cell lung cancer. Only in-frame clones appear in the TCRdb table, and some are missing; sequencing was by immunoSEQ multiplex PCR. The profile covers just under 2,000 clones, with around 70% appearing a single time and around 8.8% taken by the ten largest. Normal lung was sampled as far from the tumour as possible, at least 3 cm. Material for sequencing was non-adjacent lung tissue. The receptors come from a human donor with non-small cell lung cancer.

The chain recombines TRBV5-4 with TRBJ1-1, with 11 positions matching TRBD1. CDR1 SGHNT and CDR2 YYREEE come from the germline V gene (reference sequence). The CDR3 spans 13 residues. The V segment lost 4 bases and the J segment 11 bases; nucleotides outside the gene matches: 7. The CDR3 bases are TGTGCCAGCAGCCCGGACAGGGGGCGGGGGGCTTTCTTT. Translation: CASSPDRGRGAFF. The full variable domain, its missing parts supplied by reference TRBV5-4 and TRBJ1-1, is ETGVTQSPTHLIKTRGQQVTLRCSSQSGHNTVSWYQQALGQGPQFIFQYYREEENGRGNFPPRFSGLQFPNYSSELNVNALELDDSALYLCASSPDRGRGAFFGQGTRLTVV.

The J gene is TRBJ2-1, the V gene TRBV28; 10 bases are a match to TRBD2. Trimming removed 3 bases from V and 9 bases from J; junction bases left unmatched: 8. In germline, CDR1 is MDHEN, CDR2 SYDVKM. CDR3 size: 15 residues. The CDR3 here is CASSFSGRWWAEQFF. CDR3 in DNA: TGTGCCAGCAGTTTTAGCGGGAGGTGGTGGGCTGAGCAGTTCTTC.

The chain carries TRBV27 and TRBJ2-1, with 7 bases lining up with TRBD2. This CDR3 is 14 amino acids long. The junction had 4 bases not matched to a gene; V was cut back by 2 bases and J by 6 bases. Germline values: CDR1 MNHEY, CDR2 SMNVEV (reference sequence). The CDR3 sequence is CASSLGRESNEQFF. The CDR3, as DNA: TGTGCCAGCAGTTTAGGGAGGGAGAGCAATGAGCAGTTCTTC.

The V call is TRBV5-6, the J call TRBJ2-1, with D perhaps matching TRBD2 (6 bases). Trimming left V 4 bases short and J 4 bases short, with 15 bases between. This CDR3 comprises 15 residues. Germline V gives CDR1 SGHDT, CDR2 YYEEEE. The CDR3 sequence: CASSKHGLPYNEQFF. CDR3 DNA: TGTGCCAGCAGCAAACATGGACTACCGTACAATGAGCAGTTCTTC.

The chain combines TRBV6-6 with TRBJ2-1; 11 nucleotides match TRBD2. CDR1 MNHNY and CDR2 SVGAGI come from the germline V gene (reference sequence). With 6 bases clipped from V and 9 bases from J, the junction kept 10 bases outside the gene matches. This CDR3 is 15 amino acids long. The CDR3 sequence is CASSPLAGVGVEQFF. Written as DNA, the CDR3 is TGTGCCAGCAGCCCACTAGCGGGAGTAGGGGTTGAGCAGTTCTTC.

Only a few counts were recorded for this clone. The chain links TRBV6-6 to TRBJ1-1; D is possibly TRBD1 (6 bases). The CDR3 extends over 11 amino acids. V was trimmed by 9 bases and J by 4 bases, leaving 9 bases between them. Germline V CDR1 and CDR2: MNHNY, SVGAGI (reference sequence). The CDR3 here is CASPRGTEAFF. The CDR3 DNA sequence: TGTGCCAGTCCCAGGGGCACTGAAGCTTTCTTT.

The genes are TRBV6-4 and TRBJ1-5; TRBD1 agrees at 9 bases. Trimming removed 8 bases from V and 9 bases from J; junction bases left unmatched: 17. Per the germline V gene, CDR1 is MRHNA and CDR2 is SNTAGT. The CDR3 totals 16 residues. The CDR3 reads CASRSLRTGELGPQHF. Written as DNA, the CDR3 is TGTGCCAGCCGGTCTCTCAGGACAGGGGAGTTAGGGCCCCAGCATTTT.

This clone was seen a handful of times. The rearrangement joins TRBV7-3 to TRBJ2-1, with 8 nucleotides matching TRBD2. From germline, CDR1 is SGHTA and CDR2 FQGTGA. The length of the CDR3 is 15 residues. V gave up 3 bases and J gave up 6 bases; unmatched junction bases: 7. The CDR3 reads CASSFTPGGINEQFF. The CDR3 nucleotides read TGTGCCAGCAGCTTTACCCCGGGGGGGATCAATGAGCAGTTCTTC. The variable domain in full, with the rest retrieved from reference TRBV7-3 and TRBJ2-1, is GAGVSQTPSNKVTEKGKYVELRCDPISGHTALYWYRQSLGQGPEFLIYFQGTGAADDSGLPNDRFFAVRPEGSVSTLKIQRTERGDSAVYLCASSFTPGGINEQFFGPGTRLTVL.

In DNA, the CDR3 is TGTGCCAGCAGCTCAAGTGGCGGGAGGGCCGTTACCGGGGAGCTGTTTTTT. This gives the protein CASSSSGGRAVTGELFF. The chain links TRBV9 to TRBJ2-2; 9 nucleotides align to TRBD2. The CDR3 loop spans 17 amino acids. The V and J ends lost 4 bases and 5 bases, in that order; junction bases with no gene match: 12. Per the germline V gene, CDR1 is SGDLS and CDR2 is YYNGEE.